This T cell receptor beta chain was captured in a study of blood T cells in healthy people across ages. Study observations and caveats: Older age went with lower TCR beta diversity per million T cells, in a roughly linear way. Naive and antigen-experienced cells were not separated, limiting conclusive comparison.

Every donor provided approximately 9.2 milliliters of peripheral blood. PBMCs, at least 7 million per sample, were isolated. This clonotype was counted only a few times. Its target is not known. One junction end does not reproduce the germline sequence, and a read error may be involved. CDR1 and CDR2 (germline): SQVTM, ANQGSEA. The CDR3 runs 11 residues. A second PCR, run for about 7 to 11 cycles, used a sample-barcoded 5' primer plus a J-beta primer mix. TCRdb used MiXCR to reprocess the 5' RACE reads, holding one entry per CDR3 protein. This table has 700,000 or so distinct CDR3 sequences, 22% appearing once.

The sequenced sample consisted of blood. The chain uses TRBV29-1 and TRBJ1-3, with D unresolved. The sequence came from a man in his sixties or seventies in good health. CDR3: CSVEMGNTMYF. CDR3 DNA: TGCAGCGTTGAAATGGGTAACACCATGTATTTT.